This TCR beta chain was captured in a study of shared clonotypes between healthy human individuals. Across the whole study: Per-donor plates numbered three CD4 naive, three CD4 memory, two CD8 naive and one CD8 memory. General study results and limits: Shared clonotypes: 4.5% to 5% naive CD4, about 3.5% naive CD8, about 2.4% memory CD4, 0.4% memory CD8. The four-donor shared clonotypes exceeded non-shared clonotypes in generation probability, with non-shared ones scoring lower.

This CDR3 comprises 15 residues. Trimming stripped 0 bases from V and 3 bases from J, with 9 bases between. Germline V CDR1 and CDR2: MGHRA, YSYEKL. The naive CD8 population came from CD45RO-negative cells selected for CCR7, without terminally differentiated effector memory CD45RA+ cells. The study ran the assay at deep level. The repertoire was sequenced with immunoSEQ multiplex PCR; TCRdb's copy has only in-frame clones and lacks some. Of 1.5 million to 2.5 million clones listed, approximately 94% were seen once; the top ten hold around 1.2%. Regarding this clone: Its antigen is still unknown.

Sequences were obtained from naive CD8+ T cells sorted from blood. The origin of this receptor is a man between 18 and 29 years old in good health. V and J are TRBV4-1 and TRBJ1-5; the D is unclear. CDR3: CASSQEGRLNQPQHF. The CDR3 DNA is TGCGCCAGCAGCCAAGAAGGACGGCTCAATCAGCCCCAGCATTTT.